These T cell receptor beta chains were read from a single sample in a study of patients and donors after allogeneic stem cell transplantation. TCRdb analysed the RT-PCR reads with MiXCR anew, one entry per CDR3 protein. This sample has about 410,000 distinct CDR3 sequences, with roughly 16% found just once. Sequencing input: blood, either unsorted or a sorted T cell fraction (not recorded which). All receptors derive from a human donor who was either an allogeneic HSCT recipient or a stem cell or donor lymphocyte infusion donor (not recorded which). It is not recorded whose cells these are; they may come from a transplant donor. Both conserved end residues are part of each CDR3. A D gene is named only where the DNA matches it firmly. Clone size is shown for a subset of rows, as once, few, many or a class of expanded clone.

TRBJ2-2	.	TRBV7-9	.	TGTGCCAGCAGCTTAGGCAGGCACCCCACCGGGGAGCTGTTTTTT	CASSLGRHPTGELFF
TRBJ1-4	many	TRBV24-1	.	TGTGCCACCAGTGATTCGAAGGGGGTATATGAAAAACTGTTTTTT	CATSDSKGVYEKLFF
TRBJ2-2	.	TRBV6-1	.	TGTGCCAGCAAGACAGCCTCCGGGGAGCTGTTTTTT	CASKTASGELFF
TRBJ2-7	.	TRBV29-1	TRBD2	TGCAGCGTTCGAAGCGGGAGTTTCTACGAGCAGTACTTC	CSVRSGSFYEQYF
TRBJ2-7	.	TRBV7-8	TRBD1	TGTGCCAGCAGCACGGACAGGGGGCTTTACGAGCAGTACTTC	CASSTDRGLYEQYF
TRBJ2-3	few	TRBV6-1	.	TGTGCCAGCAGTGAAGTAGTGGGGGGGCAGGGAACGGATACGCAGTATTTT	CASSEVVGGQGTDTQYF
TRBJ2-7	.	TRBV6-6	.	TGTGCCAGTGCGAGAGTTGGCTACGAGCAGTACTTC	CASARVGYEQYF
TRBJ1-2	.	TRBV7-2	.	TGTGCCAGCAGCTTTCCCGAGGGGCTGGGAAGCTACACCTTC	CASSFPEGLGSYTF
TRBJ2-5	few	TRBV5-6	.	TGTGCCAGCAGCTTGGTGTGGAGGGAGGAAATTTCAAGGGAGACCCAGTACTTC	CASSLVWREEISRETQYF
TRBJ2-2	many	TRBV29-1	.	TGCAGCGTACGCCAGGGGCCCGCCGGGGAGCTGTTTTTT	CSVRQGPAGELFF
TRBJ2-1	.	TRBV10-3	.	TGTGCCATCAGTGAAGGACTTTGGTCCGATGAGCAGTTCTTC	CAISEGLWSDEQFF
TRBJ1-5	.	TRBV6-1	.	TGTGCCAGCAGTGCTAAGTCGTCACGACTCAATCAGCCCCAGCATTTT	CASSAKSSRLNQPQHF
TRBJ1-1	many	TRBV5-1	TRBD1	TGCGCCAGCAGGTGGACAGGGGTTGGCACTGAAGCTTTCTTT	CASRWTGVGTEAFF
TRBJ2-4	few	TRBV4-1	TRBD1	TGCGCCAGCAGCCATCTATACAGGGGGCGCAGGGGCAAAAACATTCAGTACTTC	CASSHLYRGRRGKNIQYF
TRBJ2-7	.	TRBV5-1	.	TGCGCCAGCAGCTGGGGGACCCCGAGCTCCTACGAGCAGTACTTC	CASSWGTPSSYEQYF
TRBJ1-4	.	TRBV14	.	TGTGCCAGCAGCCTGGGGTCCAGGAACAATGAAAAACTGTTTTTT	CASSLGSRNNEKLFF
TRBJ2-1	.	TRBV3-1	TRBD2	TGTGCCAGCAGCCAAGACAGAAGTGGACTAGCGGGAGACTTGGGCTACAATGAGCAGTTCTTC	CASSQDRSGLAGDLGYNEQFF
TRBJ1-3	few	TRBV7-2	.	TGTGCCAGCAGCTTAGTAGGATATGGAAACACCATATATTTT	CASSLVGYGNTIYF
TRBJ2-1	many	TRBV4-2	TRBD2	TGTGCCAGCAGCCTGGGCCCAGCGGGGCCTGGTTATGAGCAGTTCTTC	CASSLGPAGPGYEQFF
TRBJ2-2	few	TRBV4-2	TRBD2	TGTGCCAGCAGCCAAGAGGAGGGGACTAGGGGGAGGACCGGGGAGCTGTTTTTT	CASSQEEGTRGRTGELFF
TRBJ2-5	.	TRBV27	TRBD2	TGTGCCAGCAGTTTAGCGGGAGGGCACCTAGAGACCCAGTACTTC	CASSLAGGHLETQYF
TRBJ1-5	few	TRBV2	.	TGTGCCAACTTGGGGGTTCAGCCCCAGCATTTT	CANLGVQPQHF
TRBJ2-2	.	TRBV19	TRBD2	TGTGCCAGTAAAAGGGAGGGCCCCTCCTCCACCGGGGAGCTGTTTTTT	CASKREGPSSTGELFF
TRBJ1-1	.	TRBV3-1	.	TGTGCCAGCAGCCAAGATTCGACGGGGCTGAACACTGAAGCTTTCTTT	CASSQDSTGLNTEAFF
TRBJ1-1	few	TRBV27	TRBD1	TGTGCCAGCAGTCCCCGTGGCAGGGGGAAGGGTGAAGCTTTCTTT	CASSPRGRGKGEAFF
TRBJ2-5	few	TRBV20-1	TRBD2	TGCAGTGCTGGGGACCTAGCGGGAGATCGAGAGACCCAGTACTTC	CSAGDLAGDRETQYF
TRBJ2-1	.	TRBV7-8	TRBD2	TGTGCCAGCAGCTTAGATCCAGCGGGGGCCCACAATGAGCAGTTCTTC	CASSLDPAGAHNEQFF
TRBJ2-7	.	TRBV12-3/TRBV12-4	.	TGTGCCAGCAGTTCAGTAACCCGACCTAGCTTCGAGCAGTACTTC	CASSSVTRPSFEQYF
TRBJ2-4	.	TRBV27	.	TGTGCCAGCAGGGATTACCGAGCCAAAAACATTCAGTACTTC	CASRDYRAKNIQYF
TRBJ1-5	.	TRBV6-1	.	TGTGCCAGCAGCCCGCAACCTAATAGCAATCAGCCCCAGCATTTT	CASSPQPNSNQPQHF
TRBJ2-2	few	TRBV5-1	TRBD2	TGCGCCAGCAGCTGGGGACTAGCTCCGAACACCGGGGAGCTGTTTTTT	CASSWGLAPNTGELFF
TRBJ2-5	few	TRBV4-3	.	TGCGCCAGCAGCCAAGACGGCCTTCGGGGAGGGGGGGAGACCCAGTACTTC	CASSQDGLRGGGETQYF
TRBJ1-5	.	TRBV9	.	TGTGCCAGCAGCGTAGAGGGGGGGCGGGAGCCCCAGCATTTT	CASSVEGGREPQHF
TRBJ2-7	.	TRBV12-3/TRBV12-4	TRBD1	TGTGCCAGCACCTTATCCAGGGGGCCCTACGAGCAGTACTTC	CASTLSRGPYEQYF
TRBJ2-1	.	TRBV13	TRBD2	TGTGCCAGCAGCCCCGCGGGAGCCGGTAACAATGAGCAGTTCTTC	CASSPAGAGNNEQFF
TRBJ1-6	.	TRBV5-6	.	TGTGCCAGCAGCTTGCGAGGCTATAATTCACCCCTCCACTTT	CASSLRGYNSPLHF
TRBJ2-5	many	TRBV3-1	.	TGTGCCAGCAGCCAAGAGCCCCATCCGCGGGCCGAAGAGACCCAGTACTTC	CASSQEPHPRAEETQYF
TRBJ1-6	few	TRBV5-6	.	TGTGCCAGCAGCACCTACAGGGAAGGATCACCCCTCCACTTT	CASSTYREGSPLHF
TRBJ2-1	.	TRBV10-3	.	TGTGCCATCAGTCCAAGCGGCACGAGCTCCTACAATGAGCAGTTCTTC	CAISPSGTSSYNEQFF
TRBJ2-1	.	TRBV20-1	TRBD2	TGCAGTGCTAGACGTATAGCGGGAGGGCCTAATGAGCAGTTCTTC	CSARRIAGGPNEQFF
TRBJ2-3	few	TRBV4-1	.	TGCGCCAGCAACCGGGACACAAGCACAGATACGCAGTATTTT	CASNRDTSTDTQYF
TRBJ1-5	many	TRBV25-1	.	TGTGCCAGCAGTGGACCGCAGAGCAATCAGCCCCAGCATTTT	CASSGPQSNQPQHF